A single sample is the source of the 23 T cell receptor beta chains below, sequenced in a study of beta chain features in type 1 diabetes. General study findings and limits: Significant though moderate, a shortening of TCRB CDR3s appeared in all four CD4+ subsets of Type 1 diabetes patients.

Which antigens these TCRs recognize remains unknown. Of the isolated RNA, all was reverse transcribed, and so the sequenced material was expressed TCRB transcripts. The table came from immunoSEQ multiplex PCR; TCRdb's copy has only in-frame clones and leaves some out. The profile shows around 360,000 clones, over 10% of them singletons. The sequenced sample consisted of naive CD4+ T cells from blood. The receptors were gathered from a woman under 30 with type 1 diabetes.

This clone was counted a few times. The chain employs TRBV5-4 and TRBJ2-1, with D possibly TRBD2 on 5 matching bases. Trimming took off 0 bases at V and 6 bases at J, with 16 bases between the two ends. This CDR3 region has 16 residues. Germline V lookup: CDR1 SGHNT, CDR2 YYREEE (reference sequence). The CDR3 loop is CASSLARLAQGNEQFF. The CDR3 DNA reads TGTGCCAGCAGCTTGGCCCGGCTAGCTCAAGGCAATGAGCAGTTCTTC. Full variable domain (missing parts from reference TRBV5-4 and TRBJ2-1): ETGVTQSPTHLIKTRGQQVTLRCSSQSGHNTVSWYQQALGQGPQFIFQYYREEENGRGNFPPRFSGLQFPNYSSELNVNALELDDSALYLCASSLARLAQGNEQFFGPGTRLTVL.

This clone was seen a few times. Other DNA sequences in this sample translate to the same CDR3. This chain links TRBV29-1 with TRBJ1-5, with D possibly being TRBD1 (5 bases). Germline assignment: CDR1 SQVTM and CDR2 ANQGSEA. The CDR3 covers 12 residues. The V and J ends lost 4 bases and 6 bases respectively, with 10 bases between them. The CDR3 nucleotides read TGCAGCGTTGCGGGGGGGGGTCAGCCCCAGCATTTT. Translation: CSVAGGGQPQHF. The entire variable domain, with the rest obtained from reference TRBV29-1 and TRBJ1-5, is as follows: SAVISQKPSRDICQRGTSLTIQCQVDSQVTMMFWYRQQPGQSLTLIATANQGSEATYESGFVIDKFPISRPNLTFSTLTVSNMSPEDSSIYLCSVAGGGQPQHFGDGTRLSIL.

This clone was detected only a few times. The junction departs from germline at one end; a sequencing error may be responsible. The chain links TRBV7-7 to TRBJ2-3, with 14 positions matching TRBD2. Germline V gene lookup returns CDR1 SSHAT and CDR2 FNYEAQ (reference sequence). The CDR3 has 16 residues. CDR3 sequence reads: CASSLGLAGEGDTQYF. The CDR3 bases are TGTGCTAGCAGCCTGGGACTAGCGGGAGAAGGAGATACGCAGTATTTT.

The V and J genes are TRBV19 and TRBJ2-1; no clear D gene. CDR1 is LNHDA, CDR2 SQIVND, per germline (reference sequence). CDR3 length: 18 residues. V was shortened by 5 bases and J by 0 bases, with 20 bases between the two germline ends. CDR3 sequence: CASSLRVPRRSSYNEQFF. CDR3 nucleotide sequence: TGTGCCAGTAGTCTCCGGGTCCCAAGGCGAAGCTCCTACAATGAGCAGTTCTTC.

This rearrangement joins TRBV28 to TRBJ2-6; a possible D gene is TRBD1 (7 bases). V was cut by 6 bases and J by 2 bases, with 11 bases left in between. The CDR3 is 15 amino acids. Germline-derived CDR1 and CDR2 are MDHEN and SYDVKM. The CDR3 region has the DNA TGTGCCAGCAGGCCAGGGGGGACTGGGGCCAACGTCCTGACTTTC. Its protein is CASRPGGTGANVLTF.

This chain connects TRBV7-9 to TRBJ2-5; D is perhaps TRBD1 (6 bases). This CDR3 has 15 amino acids. Trimming left V 2 bases short and J 2 bases short, with 12 bases between. Germline values: CDR1 SEHNR, CDR2 FQNEAQ (reference sequence). CDR3 DNA sequence: TGTGCCAGCAGCTTAATGACAGGAGCTCAAGAGACCCAGTACTTC. This codes for CASSLMTGAQETQYF.

The V call is TRBV5-1, the J call TRBJ2-7; TRBD2 matches 7 bases. V trimming: 0 bases; J trimming: 7 bases; junction bases outside the gene matches: 10. The CDR3 runs 15 residues. From germline, CDR1 is SGHRS and CDR2 YFSETQ. The CDR3 DNA follows: TGCGCCAGCAGCTTGGTCGGACTAGAGACGGGGGAGCAGTACTTC. This gives the protein CASSLVGLETGEQYF.

CDR3 residues: CASSQGPGQLYGYTF. CDR3 DNA sequence: TGCGCCAGCAGCCAGGGACCCGGACAGCTCTATGGCTACACCTTC. The genes are TRBV4-3 and TRBJ1-2; D possibly corresponds to TRBD1 (6 bases). CDR3 length: 15 residues. CDR1 and CDR2 from the germline V gene are LGHNA and YSLEER. With 3 bases removed from V and 4 bases from J, the gap between germline ends came to 15 bases.

This clone was seen only a few times. The CDR3 coding sequence is TGCGCCAGCAGCTCCGACCCCGGGGTAGCCCAAGAGACCCAGTACTTC. Its protein product is CASSSDPGVAQETQYF. The chain links TRBV5-1 to TRBJ2-5, with D possibly matching TRBD2 (5 bases). Germline V CDR1 and CDR2: SGHRS, YFSETQ. The CDR3 consists of 16 residues. V was trimmed by 3 bases and J by 1 base, leaving 16 bases between them.

This clone turned up a few times. The CDR3, as DNA: TGTGCCAGCAGCCCGGGACTTACAGATACGCAGTATTTT. Its translation: CASSPGLTDTQYF. This chain links TRBV7-8 with TRBJ2-3, with a weak D call TRBD2 (6 bases). Germline CDR1 reads SGHVS; CDR2 reads FQNEAQ. V was pared by 5 bases and J by 3 bases, with 9 bases between. This CDR3 region has 13 residues.

This chain connects TRBV6-4 to TRBJ2-3, with 8 bases aligning to TRBD2. The CDR3 is 16 residues long. CDR1 is MRHNA and CDR2 is SNTAGT in the germline V gene. Trimming removed 6 bases from V and 1 base from J; junction bases left unmatched: 9. The CDR3 loop reads CASSRGLAPGTDTQYF. The CDR3 DNA is TGTGCCAGCAGCCGCGGACTAGCCCCGGGCACAGATACGCAGTATTTT.

The chain employs TRBV9 and TRBJ2-7; tentative D call: TRBD1 (5 bases). This CDR3 contains 14 residues. Germline-derived CDR1 and CDR2 are SGDLS and YYNGEE. V was pared by 3 bases and J by 1 base, with 11 bases between. As DNA, the CDR3 is TGTGCCAGCAGCGCCTCAACAGGTTCCTACGAGCAGTACTTC. Its protein is CASSASTGSYEQYF.

This clone has just a few counts. The same CDR3 is also encoded by other DNA sequences in this sample. In DNA, the CDR3 is TGTGCCAGCTCACCACCGGGGCGAGAGACCCAGTACTTC. This encodes CASSPPGRETQYF. The chain employs TRBV18 and TRBJ2-5, with a possible D match to TRBD1 (5 bases). Per the germline V gene, CDR1 is KGHSH and CDR2 is LQKENI. Trimming shortened V by 0 bases and J by 4 bases, and 6 bases separated the two germline ends. This CDR3 comprises 13 residues.

This clone was observed a few times. In DNA form, the CDR3 reads TGTGCTAGTGGTTTGTTCGGGAGGACTGAAGCTTTCTTT. Translation gives CASGLFGRTEAFF. The chain uses TRBV12-5 and TRBJ1-1; D gene ambiguous. This CDR3 contains 13 residues. With 2 bases removed from V and 5 bases from J, the gap between germline ends came to 9 bases. The germline V gene has CDR1 LGHNT and CDR2 FRNRAP.

The chain links TRBV4-2 to TRBJ2-7, with 11 bases lining up with TRBD2. There are 16 residues in the CDR3. CDR1 and CDR2 from the germline V gene are LGHNA and YNFKEQ. The V and J ends lost 0 bases and 3 bases, in that order; junction bases with no gene match: 4. CDR3 region: CASSQEAGTSGYEQYF. DNA of the CDR3: TGTGCCAGCAGCCAAGAGGCCGGGACTAGCGGCTACGAGCAGTACTTC.

This clone has more than one count but fewer than ten. The chain combines TRBV5-6 with TRBJ1-5; maybe TRBD1 (5 bases). V was cut by 1 base and J by 9 bases, with 11 bases left in between. This CDR3 region has 13 residues. Germline assignment: CDR1 SGHDT and CDR2 YYEEEE. The CDR3: CASSLQPGGPQHF. The CDR3, as DNA: TGTGCCAGCAGCTTGCAGCCGGGGGGGCCCCAGCATTTT.

This clone was found a few times. The chain couples TRBV7-2 to TRBJ2-1, with 7 bases that match TRBD2. CDR1 and CDR2 (germline): SGHTA, FQGNSA. The CDR3 runs 14 residues. Trimming at V came to 3 bases and at J to 5 bases, leaving 4 bases not matched to a gene. CDR3 amino acids: CASSFRDYNNEQFF. As DNA, the CDR3 is TGTGCCAGCAGCTTCCGGGACTACAACAATGAGCAGTTCTTC.

V and J are TRBV5-1 and TRBJ1-2; possibly TRBD1 for D (5 bases). CDR1 SGHRS and CDR2 YFSETQ come from the germline V gene. V lost 0 bases and J lost 4, with 19 bases in between. The CDR3 consists of 17 residues. The CDR3 spells CASSLAIITGDSYGYTF. The CDR3 coding sequence is TGCGCCAGCAGCTTGGCGATTATCACGGGGGATTCCTATGGCTACACCTTC. The full variable domain, rest sourced from reference TRBV5-1 and TRBJ1-2, is KAGVTQTPRYLIKTRGQQVTLSCSPISGHRSVSWYQQTPGQGLQFLFEYFSETQRNKGNFPGRFSGRQFSNSRSEMNVSTLELGDSALYLCASSLAIITGDSYGYTFGSGTRLTVV.

This sequence joins TRBV11-2 and TRBJ2-1; the match to TRBD2 covers 7 bases. The CDR3 contains 15 residues. The V gene's germline CDR1 is SGHAT and CDR2 FQNNGV. J was trimmed by 7 bases and V by 3 bases; bases with no gene match: 9. DNA for the CDR3: TGTGCCAGCAGCTTCAGGGCGGGAGCCGGGAATGAGCAGTTCTTC. Its translation: CASSFRAGAGNEQFF.

The chain carries TRBV9 and TRBJ2-7; maybe TRBD1 (6 bases). There are 16 residues in the CDR3. V was cut by 3 bases and J by 2 bases, with 18 bases left in between. The germline V gene encodes CDR1 SGDLS and CDR2 YYNGEE. The CDR3 reads CASSALGGPIAYEQYF. The CDR3 DNA is TGTGCCAGCAGCGCGTTAGGGGGACCTATCGCCTACGAGCAGTACTTC.

This clone occurred a few times. The genes are TRBV6-5 and TRBJ1-5, with TRBD1 as a possible D gene (6 bases). Trimming took 4 bases from V and 6 from J, leaving 7 bases between them. There are 12 residues in the CDR3. The germline CDR1 and CDR2 sequences are MNHEY and SVGAGI. The DNA for the CDR3 is TGTGCCAGCAGTTCCAGGGGTCAGCCCCAGCATTTT. The encoded protein is CASSSRGQPQHF.

The chain joins TRBV6-6 to TRBJ2-7; TRBD1 agrees at 8 bases. Germline V gives CDR1 MNHNY, CDR2 SVGAGI (reference sequence). V trimming: 6 bases; J trimming: 2 bases; junction bases outside the gene matches: 3. The CDR3 has 13 residues. The CDR3 spells CASRTGETYEQYF. In DNA form, the CDR3 reads TGTGCCAGCAGGACAGGGGAAACCTACGAGCAGTACTTC.

In regard to this clone: Other nucleotide sequences in the sample specify the same CDR3. The chain is built from TRBV18 and TRBJ2-7; no definite D call. Germline assignment: CDR1 KGHSH and CDR2 LQKENI. V lost 3 bases and J 2 bases, leaving 8 bases between the germline ends. The CDR3 is 13 amino acids. As DNA, the CDR3 is TGTGCCAGCTCACCGGCAGGCACCTACGAGCAGTACTTC. Encoded protein: CASSPAGTYEQYF.